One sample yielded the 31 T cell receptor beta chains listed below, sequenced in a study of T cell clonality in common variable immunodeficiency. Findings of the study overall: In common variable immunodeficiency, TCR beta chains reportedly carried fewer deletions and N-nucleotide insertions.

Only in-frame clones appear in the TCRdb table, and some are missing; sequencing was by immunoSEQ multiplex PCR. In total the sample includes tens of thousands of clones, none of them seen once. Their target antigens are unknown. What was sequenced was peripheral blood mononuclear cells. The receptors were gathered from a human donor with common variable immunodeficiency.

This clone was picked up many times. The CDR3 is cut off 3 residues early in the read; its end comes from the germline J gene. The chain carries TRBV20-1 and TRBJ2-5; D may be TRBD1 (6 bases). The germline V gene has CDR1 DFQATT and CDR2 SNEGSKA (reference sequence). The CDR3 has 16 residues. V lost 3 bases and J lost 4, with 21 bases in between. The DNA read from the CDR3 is TGCAGTGCTAGCCTGCCGGGCAGGGGAAGAGGAGAGACC. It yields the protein CSASLPGRGRGET. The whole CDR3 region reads CSASLPGRGRGETQYF.

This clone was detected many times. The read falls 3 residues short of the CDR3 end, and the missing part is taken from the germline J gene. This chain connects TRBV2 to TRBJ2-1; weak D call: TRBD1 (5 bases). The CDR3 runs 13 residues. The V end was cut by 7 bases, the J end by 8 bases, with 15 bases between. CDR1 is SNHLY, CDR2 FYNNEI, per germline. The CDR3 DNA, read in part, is TGTGCCAGCATAAGACAGTCGGTCGATGAG. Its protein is CASIRQSVDE. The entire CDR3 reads CASIRQSVDEQFF.

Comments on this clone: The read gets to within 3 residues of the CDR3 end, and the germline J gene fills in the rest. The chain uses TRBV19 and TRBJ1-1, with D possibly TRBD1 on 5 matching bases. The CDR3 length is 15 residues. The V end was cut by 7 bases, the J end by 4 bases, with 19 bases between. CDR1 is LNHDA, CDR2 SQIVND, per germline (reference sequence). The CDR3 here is CASTHRRGGATEAFF. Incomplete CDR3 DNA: TGTGCCAGTACCCATCGGAGGGGTGGGGCCACTGAA.

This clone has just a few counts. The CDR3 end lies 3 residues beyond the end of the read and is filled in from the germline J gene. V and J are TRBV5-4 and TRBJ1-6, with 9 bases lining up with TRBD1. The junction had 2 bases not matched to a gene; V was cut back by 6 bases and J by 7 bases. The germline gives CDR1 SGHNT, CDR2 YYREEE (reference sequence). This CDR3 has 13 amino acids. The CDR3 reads CASNGQGNSPLHF. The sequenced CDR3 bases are TGTGCCAGCAACGGACAGGGGAATTCACCC.

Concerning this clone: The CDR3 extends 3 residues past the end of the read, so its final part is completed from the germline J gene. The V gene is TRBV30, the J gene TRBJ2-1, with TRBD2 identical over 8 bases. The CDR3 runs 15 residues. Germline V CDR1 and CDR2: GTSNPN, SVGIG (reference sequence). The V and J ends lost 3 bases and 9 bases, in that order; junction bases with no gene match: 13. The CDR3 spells CAWSQLAALSGEQFF. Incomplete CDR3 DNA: TGTGCCTGGAGCCAACTAGCGGCCCTCTCTGGTGAG.

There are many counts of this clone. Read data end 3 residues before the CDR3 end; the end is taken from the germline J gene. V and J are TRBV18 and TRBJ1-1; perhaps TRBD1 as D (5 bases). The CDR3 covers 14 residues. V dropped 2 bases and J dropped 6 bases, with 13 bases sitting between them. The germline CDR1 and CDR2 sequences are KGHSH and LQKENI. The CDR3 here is CASSPTGLGPEAFF. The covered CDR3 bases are TGTGCCAGCTCACCAACGGGACTAGGGCCTGAA. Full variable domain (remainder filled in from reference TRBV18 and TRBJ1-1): NAGVMQNPRHLVRRRGQEARLRCSPMKGHSHVYWYRQLPEEGLKFMVYLQKENIIDESGMPKERFSAEFPKEGPSILRIQQVVRGDSAAYFCASSPTGLGPEAFFGQGTRLTVV.

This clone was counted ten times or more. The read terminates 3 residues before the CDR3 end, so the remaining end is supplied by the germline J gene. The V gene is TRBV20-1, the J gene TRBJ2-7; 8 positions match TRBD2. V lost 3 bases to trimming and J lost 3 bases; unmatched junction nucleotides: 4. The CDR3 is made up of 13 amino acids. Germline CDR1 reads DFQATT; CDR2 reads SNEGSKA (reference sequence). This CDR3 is CSASPSGYYEQYF. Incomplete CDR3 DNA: TGCAGTGCTAGTCCTAGCGGGTACTACGAG.

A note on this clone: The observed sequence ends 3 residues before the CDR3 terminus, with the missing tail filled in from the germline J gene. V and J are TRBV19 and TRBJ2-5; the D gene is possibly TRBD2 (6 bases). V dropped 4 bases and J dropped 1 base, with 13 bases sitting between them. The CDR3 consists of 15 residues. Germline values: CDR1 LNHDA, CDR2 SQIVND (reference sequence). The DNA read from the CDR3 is TGTGCCAGTAGTACCCCCCGGGACTCCCAAGAGACC. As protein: CASSTPRDSQET. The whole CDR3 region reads CASSTPRDSQETQYF.

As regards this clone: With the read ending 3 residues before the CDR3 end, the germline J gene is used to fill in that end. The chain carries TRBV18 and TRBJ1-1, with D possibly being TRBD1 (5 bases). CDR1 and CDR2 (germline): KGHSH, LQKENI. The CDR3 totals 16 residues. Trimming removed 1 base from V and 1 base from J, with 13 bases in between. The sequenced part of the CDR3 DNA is TGTGCCAGCTCACCACTGTCAGGGCCGGCGAACACTGAA. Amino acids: CASSPLSGPANTE. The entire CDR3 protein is CASSPLSGPANTEAFF.

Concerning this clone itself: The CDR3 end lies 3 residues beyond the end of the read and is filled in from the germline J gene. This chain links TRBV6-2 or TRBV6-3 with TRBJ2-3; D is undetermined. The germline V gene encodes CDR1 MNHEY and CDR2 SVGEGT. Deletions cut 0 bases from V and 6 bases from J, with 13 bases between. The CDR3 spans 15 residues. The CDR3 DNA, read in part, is TGTGCCAGCAGTTACTCGATGAGCCCCGCTGATACG. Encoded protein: CASSYSMSPADT. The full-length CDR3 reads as CASSYSMSPADTQYF.

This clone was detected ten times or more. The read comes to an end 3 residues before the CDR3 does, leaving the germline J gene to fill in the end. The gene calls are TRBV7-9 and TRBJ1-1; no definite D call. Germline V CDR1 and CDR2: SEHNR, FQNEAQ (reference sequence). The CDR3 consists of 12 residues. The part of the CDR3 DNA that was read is TGTGCCAGCTTTAGTGCTGGTTCCTTA. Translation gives CASFSAGSL. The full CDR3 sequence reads CASFSAGSLAFF.

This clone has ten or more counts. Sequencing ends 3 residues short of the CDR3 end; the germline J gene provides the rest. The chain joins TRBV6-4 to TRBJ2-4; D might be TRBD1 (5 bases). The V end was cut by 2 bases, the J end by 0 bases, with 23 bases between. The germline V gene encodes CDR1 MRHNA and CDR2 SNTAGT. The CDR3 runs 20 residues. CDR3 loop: CASSDLPKGPRNLAKNIQYF. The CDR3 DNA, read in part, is TGTGCCAGCAGTGACCTCCCCAAGGGGCCAAGGAATTTAGCCAAAAACATT.

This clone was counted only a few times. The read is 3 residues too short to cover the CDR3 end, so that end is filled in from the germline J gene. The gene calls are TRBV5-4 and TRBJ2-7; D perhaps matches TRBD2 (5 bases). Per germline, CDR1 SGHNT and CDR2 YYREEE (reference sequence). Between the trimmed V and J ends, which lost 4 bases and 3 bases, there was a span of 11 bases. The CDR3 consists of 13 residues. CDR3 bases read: TGTGCCAGCAGCCAGATCCGGGGCTACGAG. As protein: CASSQIRGYE. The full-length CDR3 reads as CASSQIRGYEQYF.

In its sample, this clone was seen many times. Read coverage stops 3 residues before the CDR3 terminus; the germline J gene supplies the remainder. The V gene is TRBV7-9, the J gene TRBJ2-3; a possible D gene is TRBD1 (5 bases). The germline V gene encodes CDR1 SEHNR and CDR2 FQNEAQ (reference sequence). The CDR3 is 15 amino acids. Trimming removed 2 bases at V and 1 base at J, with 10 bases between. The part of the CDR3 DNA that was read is TGTGCCAGCAGCTTAAGGGTACAGGGCACAGATACG. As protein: CASSLRVQGTDT. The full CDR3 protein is CASSLRVQGTDTQYF. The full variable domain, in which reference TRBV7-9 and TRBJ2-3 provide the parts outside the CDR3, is DTGVSQNPRHKITKRGQNVTFRCDPISEHNRLYWYRQTLGQGPEFLTYFQNEAQLEKSRLLSDRFSAERPKGSFSTLEIQRTEQGDSAMYLCASSLRVQGTDTQYFGPGTRLTVL.

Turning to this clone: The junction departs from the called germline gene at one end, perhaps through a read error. This CDR3 reads CVSSPGQGDGYTF. The DNA read from the CDR3 is TGTGTCAGCTCGCCGGGACAGGGAGATGGC. The chain couples TRBV18 to TRBJ1-2; 9 bases are a match to TRBD1. The read ends 3 residues before the CDR3 terminus; that terminus is restored from the germline J gene. Germline V gene data show CDR1 as KGHSH and CDR2 as LQKENI. The CDR3 is made up of 13 amino acids.

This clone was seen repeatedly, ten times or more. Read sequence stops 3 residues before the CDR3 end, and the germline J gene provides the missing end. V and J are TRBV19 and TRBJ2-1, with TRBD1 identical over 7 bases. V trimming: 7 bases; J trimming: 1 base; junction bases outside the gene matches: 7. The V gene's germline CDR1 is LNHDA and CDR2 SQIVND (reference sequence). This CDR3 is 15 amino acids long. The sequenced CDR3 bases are TGTGCCAGTAAAAGGACAGGAATATCCTACAATGAG. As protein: CASKRTGISYNE. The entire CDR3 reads CASKRTGISYNEQFF.

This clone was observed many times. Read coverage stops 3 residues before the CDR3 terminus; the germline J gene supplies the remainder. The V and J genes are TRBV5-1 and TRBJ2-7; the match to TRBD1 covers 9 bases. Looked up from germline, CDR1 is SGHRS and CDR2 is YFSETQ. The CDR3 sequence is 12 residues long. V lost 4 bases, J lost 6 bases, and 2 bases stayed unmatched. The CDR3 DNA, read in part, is TGCGCCAGCAGCGCGGACAGGGGCGAG. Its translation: CASSADRGE. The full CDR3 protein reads CASSADRGEQYF.

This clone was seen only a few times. CDR3 amino acids: CASSEATSGWGTDTQYF. The covered CDR3 bases are TGTGCCAGCAGTGAAGCGACTAGCGGATGGGGCACAGATACG. The chain links TRBV6-1 to TRBJ2-3; 9 nucleotides match TRBD2. The read comes to an end 3 residues before the CDR3 does, leaving the germline J gene to fill in the end. V lost 0 bases to trimming and J lost 1 base; unmatched junction nucleotides: 5. Germline V gives CDR1 MNHNS, CDR2 SASEGT. This CDR3 spans 17 amino acids.

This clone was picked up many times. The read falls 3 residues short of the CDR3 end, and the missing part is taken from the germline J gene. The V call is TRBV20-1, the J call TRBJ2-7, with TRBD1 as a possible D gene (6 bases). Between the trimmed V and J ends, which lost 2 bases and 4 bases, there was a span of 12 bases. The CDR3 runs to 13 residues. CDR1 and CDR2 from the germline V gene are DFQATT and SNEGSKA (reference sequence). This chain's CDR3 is CSARLSQGYEQYF. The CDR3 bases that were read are TGCAGTGCTAGACTAAGCCAGGGGTACGAG.

The CDR3 protein is CASSPRLPHTEAFF. Incomplete CDR3 DNA: TGTGCCAGCAGCCCCAGGCTCCCACACACTGAA. The gene calls are TRBV7-2 and TRBJ1-1; D remains ambiguous. Read coverage stops 3 residues before the CDR3 terminus; the germline J gene supplies the remainder. Deletions cut 5 bases from V and 3 bases from J, with 13 bases between. The CDR3 has 14 amino acids. Germline V gene lookup returns CDR1 SGHTA and CDR2 FQGNSA. Full variable domain (outside the CDR3, taken from reference TRBV7-2 and TRBJ1-1): GAGVSQSPSNKVTEKGKDVELRCDPISGHTALYWYRQSLGQGLEFLIYFQGNSAPDKSGLPSDRFSAERTGGSVSTLTIQRTQQEDSAVYLCASSPRLPHTEAFFGQGTRLTVV.

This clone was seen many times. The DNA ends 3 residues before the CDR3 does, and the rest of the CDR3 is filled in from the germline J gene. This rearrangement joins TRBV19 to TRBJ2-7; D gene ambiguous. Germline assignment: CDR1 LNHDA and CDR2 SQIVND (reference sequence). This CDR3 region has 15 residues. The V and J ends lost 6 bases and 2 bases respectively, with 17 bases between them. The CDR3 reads CASSPQGPGTYEQYF. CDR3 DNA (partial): TGTGCCAGTAGCCCCCAAGGTCCAGGTACCTACGAG.

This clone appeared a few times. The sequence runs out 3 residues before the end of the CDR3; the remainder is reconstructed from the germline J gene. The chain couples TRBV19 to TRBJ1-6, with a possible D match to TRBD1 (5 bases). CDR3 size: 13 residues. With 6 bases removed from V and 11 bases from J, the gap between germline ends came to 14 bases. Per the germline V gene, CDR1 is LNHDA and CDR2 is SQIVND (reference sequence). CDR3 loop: CASRGQQVTPLHF. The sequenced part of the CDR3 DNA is TGTGCCAGTAGGGGTCAACAGGTTACACCC.

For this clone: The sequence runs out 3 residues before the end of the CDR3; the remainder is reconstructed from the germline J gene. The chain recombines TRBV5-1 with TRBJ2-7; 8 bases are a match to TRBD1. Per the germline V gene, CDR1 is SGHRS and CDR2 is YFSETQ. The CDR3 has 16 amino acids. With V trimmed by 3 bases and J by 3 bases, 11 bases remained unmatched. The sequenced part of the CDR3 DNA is TGCGCCAGCAGCTCCGCCACCTCAGGGGGCGGCTACGAG. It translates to CASSSATSGGGYE. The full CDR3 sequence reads CASSSATSGGGYEQYF. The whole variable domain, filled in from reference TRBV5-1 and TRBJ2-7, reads KAGVTQTPRYLIKTRGQQVTLSCSPISGHRSVSWYQQTPGQGLQFLFEYFSETQRNKGNFPGRFSGRQFSNSRSEMNVSTLELGDSALYLCASSSATSGGGYEQYFGPGTRLTVT.

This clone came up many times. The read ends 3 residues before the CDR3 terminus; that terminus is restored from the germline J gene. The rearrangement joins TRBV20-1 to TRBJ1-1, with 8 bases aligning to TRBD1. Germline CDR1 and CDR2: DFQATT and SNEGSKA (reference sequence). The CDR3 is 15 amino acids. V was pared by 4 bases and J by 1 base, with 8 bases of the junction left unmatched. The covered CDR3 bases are TGCAGTGCTACCGGGACAGGAGCTTCGAACACTGAA. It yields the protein CSATGTGASNTE. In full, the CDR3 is CSATGTGASNTEAFF.

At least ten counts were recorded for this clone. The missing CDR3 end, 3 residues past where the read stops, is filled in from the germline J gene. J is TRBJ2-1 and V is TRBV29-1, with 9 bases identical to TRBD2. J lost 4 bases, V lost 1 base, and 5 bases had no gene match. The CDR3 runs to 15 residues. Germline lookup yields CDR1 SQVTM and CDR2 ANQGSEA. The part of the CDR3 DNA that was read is TGCAGCGTTGAAGTTCTAGCGGGAATATACAATGAG. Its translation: CSVEVLAGIYNE. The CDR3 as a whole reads CSVEVLAGIYNEQFF.

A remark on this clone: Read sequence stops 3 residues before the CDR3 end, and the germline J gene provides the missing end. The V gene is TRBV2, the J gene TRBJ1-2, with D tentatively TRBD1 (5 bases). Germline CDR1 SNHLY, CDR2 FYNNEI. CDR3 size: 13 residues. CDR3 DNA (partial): TGTGCCAGCAGTATCCTCGAAGGGGAAGGC. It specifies CASSILEGEG. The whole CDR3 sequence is CASSILEGEGYTF.

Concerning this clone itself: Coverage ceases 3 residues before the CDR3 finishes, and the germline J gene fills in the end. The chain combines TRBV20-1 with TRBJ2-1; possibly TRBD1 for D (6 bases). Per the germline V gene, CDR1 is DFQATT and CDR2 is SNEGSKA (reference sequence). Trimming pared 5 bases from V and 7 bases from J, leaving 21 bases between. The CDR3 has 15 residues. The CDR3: CSASKSGHQGNEQFF. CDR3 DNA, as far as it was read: TGCAGTGCTTCAAAGAGTGGCCACCAGGGGAATGAG.

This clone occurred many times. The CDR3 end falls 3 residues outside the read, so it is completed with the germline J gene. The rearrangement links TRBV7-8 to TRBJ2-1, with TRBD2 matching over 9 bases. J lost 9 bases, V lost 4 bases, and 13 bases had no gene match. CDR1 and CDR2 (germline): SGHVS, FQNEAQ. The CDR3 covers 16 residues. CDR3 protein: CASSYRAGGPFTEQFF. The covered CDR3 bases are TGTGCCAGCAGCTATAGGGCGGGAGGGCCCTTTACTGAG. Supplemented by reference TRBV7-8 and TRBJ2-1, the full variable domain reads GAGVSQSPRYKVAKRGQDVALRCDPISGHVSLFWYQQALGQGPEFLTYFQNEAQLDKSGLPSDRFFAERPEGSVSTLKIQRTQQEDSAVYLCASSYRAGGPFTEQFFGPGTRLTVL.

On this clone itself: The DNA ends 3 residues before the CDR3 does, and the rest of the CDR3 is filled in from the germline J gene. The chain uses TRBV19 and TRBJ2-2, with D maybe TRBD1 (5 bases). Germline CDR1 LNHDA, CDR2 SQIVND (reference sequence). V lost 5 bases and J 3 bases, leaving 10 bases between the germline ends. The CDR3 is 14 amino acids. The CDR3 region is CASSFGHYTGELFF. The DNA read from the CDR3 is TGTGCCAGTAGTTTCGGACACTACACCGGGGAG.

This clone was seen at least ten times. CDR3 protein: CSVGGGMETQYF. The sequenced part of the CDR3 DNA is TGCAGCGTTGGGGGGGGGATGGAGACC. This chain joins TRBV29-1 and TRBJ2-5; TRBD2 matches 7 bases. The sequence runs out 3 residues before the end of the CDR3; the remainder is reconstructed from the germline J gene. Unmatched junction bases numbered 4, after V lost 4 bases and J lost 5 bases. The CDR3 runs to 12 residues. Germline-derived CDR1 and CDR2 are SQVTM and ANQGSEA.

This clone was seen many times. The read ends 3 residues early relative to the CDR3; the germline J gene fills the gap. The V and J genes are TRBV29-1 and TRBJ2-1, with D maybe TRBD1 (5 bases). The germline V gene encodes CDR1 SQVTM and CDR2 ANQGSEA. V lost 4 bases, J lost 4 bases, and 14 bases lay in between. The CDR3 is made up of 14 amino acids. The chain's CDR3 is CSVGRKGQYNEQFF. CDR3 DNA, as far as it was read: TGCAGCGTTGGAAGGAAGGGGCAGTACAATGAG.